This is a list of T cell receptor beta chains from one sample in a study of cytomegalovirus exposure and HLA in healthy donors. Sequencing was performed with immunoSEQ multiplex PCR; in TCRdb, only in-frame clones are kept and a portion is missing. The sample consists of approximately 130,000 clones, roughly four fifths of them appearing once. Sequencing was performed on PBMCs. The receptors shown here come from a woman under 30 in good health and CMV-seronegative. Both conserved end residues are part of each CDR3. The D gene is left open where the match is weak. Only part of the rows carry a size: once, few, many, or a class if the clone is expanded.

j_gene | abundance | d_gene | v_gene | CDR3aa | CDR3nt
TRBJ1-1 | once | TRBD1 | TRBV7-6 | CASRKGGLHTEAFF | TGTGCCAGCAGAAAAGGGGGCCTCCACACTGAAGCTTTCTTT
TRBJ1-3 | - | - | TRBV13 | CASSEVRRSGNTIYF | TGTGCCAGCAGCGAGGTGAGGCGCTCTGGAAACACCATATATTTT
TRBJ1-5 | - | TRBD1 | TRBV6-1 | CASSADRGLRSNQPQHF | TGTGCCAGCAGTGCGGACAGGGGATTGAGGAGCAATCAGCCCCAGCATTTT
TRBJ1-6 | - | TRBD1 | TRBV5-1 | CASKEDRGSYNSPLHF | TGCGCCAGCAAGGAGGACAGGGGCTCCTATAATTCACCCCTCCACTTT
TRBJ1-1 | - | - | TRBV10-1 | CASSECGRVESNTEAFF | TGCGCCAGCAGTGAGTGTGGCAGGGTCGAGTCGAACACTGAAGCTTTCTTT
TRBJ1-2 | - | - | TRBV21-1 | CASGRNSGYTF | TGTGCCAGCGGGAGAAACAGTGGCTACACCTTC
TRBJ1-3 | - | TRBD1 | TRBV19 | CASSRSSEGAIGNTIYF | TGTGCCAGTAGTAGATCCTCGGAGGGGGCAATTGGAAACACCATATATTTT
TRBJ2-1 | - | TRBD2 | TRBV5-1 | CASSVTSGFVNEQFF | TGCGCCAGCAGCGTCACTAGCGGGTTTGTTAATGAGCAGTTCTTC
TRBJ2-3 | - | TRBD2 | TRBV6-1 | CASSGTSGRAEDGTGTQYF | TGTGCCAGCAGTGGGACTAGCGGGAGGGCCGAGGATGGCACAGGTACGCAGTATTTT
TRBJ2-2 | few | - | TRBV18 | CASSEGTTGELFF | TGTGCCAGCTCAGAGGGTACCACCGGGGAGCTGTTTTTT
TRBJ1-4 | - | - | TRBV11-1 | CASSKDRGTERGEKLFF | TGTGCCAGCAGCAAAGATCGGGGGACCGAACGGGGTGAAAAACTGTTTTTT
TRBJ2-1 | few | - | TRBV5-4 | CASSLGGAGEGYNEQFF | TGTGCCAGCAGCTTGGGGGGGGCGGGAGAAGGGTACAATGAGCAGTTCTTC
TRBJ2-7 | - | - | TRBV5-5 | CASSGQVGWEAEYF | TGTGCCAGCAGCGGACAGGTGGGCTGGGAGGCGGAGTACTTC
TRBJ2-7 | few | - | TRBV11-3 | CASSLGVAGEQYF | TGTGCCAGCAGCCTAGGGGTGGCGGGGGAGCAGTACTTC
TRBJ2-7 | - | TRBD1 | TRBV18 | CASSRTVGQGSYEQYF | TGTGCCAGCTCACGGACCGTAGGACAGGGATCCTACGAGCAGTACTTC
TRBJ2-2 | - | - | TRBV5-1 | CTSSLALVMATGELFF | TGCACCAGCAGCTTGGCCCTAGTTATGGCAACCGGGGAGCTGTTTTTT
TRBJ2-5 | few | TRBD1 | TRBV11-2 | CASSFRQGLLQETQYF | TGTGCCAGCAGTTTTAGACAGGGGTTACTCCAAGAGACCCAGTACTTC
TRBJ2-7 | - | TRBD2 | TRBV7-8 | CASARGGGVYEQYF | TGTGCAAGCGCCCGGGGGGGCGGGGTCTACGAGCAGTACTTC
TRBJ1-1 | - | - | TRBV5-5 | CASSLAPGGVMEAFF | TGTGCCAGCAGCTTGGCCCCGGGGGGTGTGATGGAAGCTTTCTTT
TRBJ2-1 | few | TRBD1 | TRBV7-8 | CASRRRQGSYNEQFF | TGTGCCAGCAGACGGAGACAGGGCTCCTACAATGAGCAGTTCTTC
TRBJ1-5 | - | TRBD1 | TRBV6-5 | CASSQGQISNQPQHF | TGTGCCAGCAGCCAGGGACAGATTAGCAATCAGCCCCAGCATTTT
TRBJ1-2 | - | TRBD1 | TRBV5-4 | CASSSTGQGYGYTF | TGTGCCAGCAGCTCCACGGGACAGGGGTATGGCTACACCTTC
TRBJ2-1 | - | TRBD2 | TRBV5-1 | CASSFRLADNNEQFF | TGCGCCAGCAGCTTTCGGCTAGCGGACAACAATGAGCAGTTCTTC
TRBJ1-2 | - | - | TRBV2 | CASSDGDNNYGYTF | TGTGCCAGCAGTGATGGGGACAACAACTATGGCTACACCTTC
TRBJ1-4 | - | - | TRBV7-2 | CASRRGTNEKLFF | TGTGCCAGCAGGAGGGGGACTAATGAAAAACTGTTTTTT
TRBJ1-2 | few | - | TRBV19 | CASSPAQVYGYTF | TGTGCCAGTAGTCCCGCCCAGGTCTATGGCTACACCTTC
TRBJ2-7 | - | TRBD1 | TRBV10-1 | CASSSGQGTYEQYF | TGCGCCAGCAGCTCGGGACAGGGAACCTACGAGCAGTACTTC
TRBJ1-2 | - | - | TRBV19 | CASREPRATPGYTF | TGTGCCAGTAGAGAACCGAGGGCTACTCCTGGCTACACCTTC
TRBJ2-2 | - | TRBD1 | TRBV6-4 | CASREQGPNTGELFF | TGTGCCAGCAGGGAACAGGGGCCCAACACCGGGGAGCTGTTTTTT
TRBJ2-7 | - | TRBD2 | TRBV9 | CASSPLGGYEQYF | TGTGCCAGCAGCCCCCTGGGGGGGTACGAGCAGTACTTC
TRBJ1-1 | - | - | TRBV9 | CASSVVQGGRAEAFF | TGTGCCAGCAGCGTAGTACAAGGGGGGAGGGCTGAAGCTTTCTTT
TRBJ2-7 | once | - | TRBV27 | CASSLGISYEQYF | TGTGCCAGCAGCCTCGGGATCTCCTACGAGCAGTACTTC
TRBJ1-1 | - | - | TRBV27 | CASSLTRYTEAFF | TGTGCCAGCAGTTTAACTCGGTACACTGAAGCTTTCTTT
TRBJ1-5 | - | TRBD1 | TRBV27 | CASSRTGLYQPQHF | TGTGCCAGCAGCCGGACAGGACTCTATCAGCCCCAGCATTTT
TRBJ1-5 | - | - | TRBV19 | CASSFLRVRNQPQHF | TGTGCCAGTAGTTTCCTCAGGGTCAGGAATCAGCCCCAGCATTTT
TRBJ1-5 | - | TRBD1 | TRBV12-5 | CASGLLGKTGGRGQPQHF | TGTGCTAGTGGTTTGTTGGGCAAAACAGGGGGGCGGGGTCAGCCCCAGCATTTT
TRBJ1-5 | - | TRBD1 | TRBV27 | CASRATGSNQPQHF | TGTGCCAGCAGGGCGACAGGGAGCAATCAGCCCCAGCATTTT
TRBJ2-2 | - | TRBD2 | TRBV19 | CASRLPGLAGGPGELFF | TGTGCCAGTAGATTACCGGGACTAGCGGGAGGCCCCGGGGAGCTGTTTTTT
TRBJ2-2 | - | - | TRBV6-5 | CASSYINTGELFF | TGTGCCAGCAGTTACATAAACACCGGGGAGCTGTTTTTT
TRBJ1-5 | - | - | TRBV6-6 | CASSTGNQPQHF | TGTGCCAGCAGCACAGGGAATCAGCCCCAGCATTTT
TRBJ1-3 | - | - | TRBV7-2 | CASSGPPGDSGNTIYF | TGTGCCAGCAGCGGACCGCCAGGGGATTCCGGAAACACCATATATTTT
TRBJ2-7 | - | - | TRBV6-1 | CAIETGLSYEQYF | TGTGCCATCGAGACAGGCCTCTCCTACGAGCAGTACTTC
TRBJ2-3 | - | TRBD1 | TRBV10-1 | CASSESVGTGGAGGTDTQYF | TGCGCCAGCAGTGAGTCGGTAGGGACAGGGGGCGCCGGGGGCACAGATACGCAGTATTTT
TRBJ2-7 | - | TRBD1 | TRBV29-1 | CSALQGQRSEQYF | TGCAGCGCATTACAGGGGCAACGGAGCGAGCAGTACTTC
TRBJ2-3 | - | - | TRBV25-1 | CASSGPAGSTDTQYF | TGTGCCAGCAGTGGGCCAGCAGGAAGCACAGATACGCAGTATTTT
TRBJ2-7 | - | TRBD1 | TRBV5-6 | CAARRTGEYEQYF | TGTGCCGCCCGCCGGACAGGGGAATACGAGCAGTACTTC
TRBJ1-1 | few | - | TRBV19 | CASSIGPDMNTEAFF | TGTGCCAGTAGTATTGGACCGGACATGAACACTGAAGCTTTCTTT
TRBJ2-3 | - | - | TRBV18 | CASSPPEGISTDTQYF | TGTGCCAGCTCACCACCGGAGGGTATCAGCACAGATACGCAGTATTTT
TRBJ1-2 | - | TRBD1 | TRBV28 | CASSRQGETRGYTF | TGTGCCAGCAGCCGACAGGGGGAGACTCGGGGCTACACCTTC
TRBJ1-4 | - | - | TRBV6-1 | CASSEVSGTNEKLFF | TGTGCCAGCAGTGAAGTCTCAGGGACTAATGAAAAACTGTTTTTT
TRBJ1-4 | - | TRBD1 | TRBV5-1 | CASSWGQGTNEKLFF | TGCGCCAGCAGCTGGGGACAGGGGACTAATGAAAAACTGTTTTTT
TRBJ1-1 | few | - | TRBV4-3 | CASSQEGLGNYEAFF | TGCGCCAGCAGCCAAGAGGGTCTAGGAAACTATGAAGCTTTCTTT
TRBJ1-1 | few | TRBD1 | TRBV20-1 | CSARDRGRAFF | TGCAGTGCGAGGGACAGGGGAAGAGCTTTCTTT
TRBJ2-7 | - | - | TRBV2 | CASSGGGSYEQYF | TGTGCCAGCAGTGGGGGAGGTTCCTACGAGCAGTACTTC
TRBJ2-7 | few | TRBD1 | TRBV6-1 | CASSITGTEYEQYF | TGTGCCAGCTCTATAACCGGGACAGAGTACGAGCAGTACTTC